The clone carrying this T cell receptor beta chain was observed at least ten times. RNA transcripts served as the template for amplifying TCR beta CDR3 regions. The primer set for the first-round RT-PCR of the TCR CDR3 was HTBI. TCRdb itself ran the multiplex PCR reads through MiXCR, one entry per CDR3 protein. The data hold approximately 200,000 distinct CDR3 sequences, with around 16% observed a single time. This sample is drawn from a study of T cells in Graves' hyperthyroidism and ophthalmopathy. The authors took PBMCs from 10 ml fresh peripheral blood. Germline trimming cut 6 bases from V and 9 bases from J; bases unmatched to any gene: 5. CDR3 length: 12 amino acids.

Sequences were obtained from blood. The sequence came from a man aged 40-50 years with Graves' hyperthyroidism. This chain uses TRBV12-3 or TRBV12-4 with TRBJ2-1; 7 positions agree with TRBD2. CDR3: CASSRGGVEQFF. The CDR3 nucleotides read TGTGCCAGCAGCCGCGGGGGAGTTGAGCAGTTCTTC.